The table lists the clone carrying this T cell receptor (beta chain) with a few counts. Its antigen remains unidentified. CDR1 SGHRS and CDR2 YFSETQ come from the germline V gene. The CDR3 consists of 14 residues. Trimming left V 2 bases short and J 8 bases short, with 15 bases between. Authors' methods: The number of TCRs in each sample had a median of approximately 96,000 and spanned roughly 23,224 to 750,000. TCRdb fed the RACE reads into MiXCR, producing one record per CDR3 protein. Clone size and V and J calls follow TCRdb, not the original study. Of 45,000 to 70,000 distinct CDR3 sequences listed, roughly a tenth are singletons. This sample is part of a study of human T cells and chemical hapten exposure. As for the study in general: TCR yields per sample varied mostly from small pooled library volume differences.

The sample's time point: patch test 1, 2 weeks after DPC sensitization. Treatment indicated: therapeutic diphenylcyclopropenone sensitization with weekly scalp DPC. Study observations and caveats: With DPC sensitization, TCRs exceeding 1 in 1000 frequency showed no change.

The sample consisted of whole blood, taken in connection with sensitization to the hapten diphenylcyclopropenone (DPC). The V gene is TRBV5-1, the J gene TRBJ2-3; tentatively, D is TRBD1 (5 bases). The TCR comes from a woman in her forties with alopecia areata. Some clones in this sample may be carry-over from other donors' samples. CDR3 protein: CASSLSQGRTTQYF. The CDR3 bases are TGCGCCAGCAGCTTAAGCCAGGGAAGAACTACGCAGTATTTT. The whole variable domain, filled in from reference TRBV5-1 and TRBJ2-3, reads KAGVTQTPRYLIKTRGQQVTLSCSPISGHRSVSWYQQTPGQGLQFLFEYFSETQRNKGNFPGRFSGRQFSNSRSEMNVSTLELGDSALYLCASSLSQGRTTQYFGPGTRLTVL.